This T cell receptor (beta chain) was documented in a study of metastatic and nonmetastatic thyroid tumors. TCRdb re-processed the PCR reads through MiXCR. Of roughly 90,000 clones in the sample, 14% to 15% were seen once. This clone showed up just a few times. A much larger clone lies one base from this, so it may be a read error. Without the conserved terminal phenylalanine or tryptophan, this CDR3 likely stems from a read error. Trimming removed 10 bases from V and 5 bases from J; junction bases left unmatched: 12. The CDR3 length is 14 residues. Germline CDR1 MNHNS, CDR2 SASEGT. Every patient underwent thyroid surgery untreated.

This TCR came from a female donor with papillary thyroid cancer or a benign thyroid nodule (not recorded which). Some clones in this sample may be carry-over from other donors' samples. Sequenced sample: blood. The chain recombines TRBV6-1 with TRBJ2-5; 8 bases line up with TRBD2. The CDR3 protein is CATKIAGRGETQYL. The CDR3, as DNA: TGTGCCACCAAAATAGCGGGGAGGGGGGAGACCCAGTACTTA.